This T cell receptor beta chain was documented in a study of CD8+ T cells in alopecia areata. Sequencing templates came from extracted RNA that was reverse transcribed into cDNA. Profiled with immunoSEQ multiplex PCR; TCRdb holds only in-frame clones, not every one. The sample lists under 250,000 clones; approximately 60% were seen once. Study conclusions and caveats: Lesional scalp, notably in alopecia totalis/universalis, had clonality above that of normal scalp. Sharing of TCRs across patients appeared less clear than in mice, possibly for HLA-related reasons. Normal skin contains resident alphabeta T cells, and these are also sequenced in scalp samples.

Trimming removed 1 base from V and 3 bases from J; junction bases left unmatched: 4. The CDR3 runs 14 residues. CDR1 is SQVTM and CDR2 is ANQGSEA in the germline V gene. Notes on this clone: Antigen specificity is unknown.

This clonotype was sampled from a human donor in good health. The V and J genes are TRBV29-1 and TRBJ2-7, with TRBD1 matching 9 bases. Sequences were obtained from CD8+ T cells sorted from blood. The CDR3 DNA follows: TGCAGCGTTGAAGGGACAGGGGCCGTCTACGAGCAGTACTTC. Protein: CSVEGTGAVYEQYF.